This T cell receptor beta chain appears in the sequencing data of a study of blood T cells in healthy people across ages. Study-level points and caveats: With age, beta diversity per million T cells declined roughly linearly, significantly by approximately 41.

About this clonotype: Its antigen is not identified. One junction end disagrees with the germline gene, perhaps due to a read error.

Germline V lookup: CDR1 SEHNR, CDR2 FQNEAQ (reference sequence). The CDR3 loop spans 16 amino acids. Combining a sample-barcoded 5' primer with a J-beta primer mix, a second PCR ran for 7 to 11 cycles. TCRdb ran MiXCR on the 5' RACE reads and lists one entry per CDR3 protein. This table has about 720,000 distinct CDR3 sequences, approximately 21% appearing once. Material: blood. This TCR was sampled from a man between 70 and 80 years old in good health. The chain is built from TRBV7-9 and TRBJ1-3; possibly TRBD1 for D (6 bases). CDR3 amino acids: CASTLRGAVSGNTIHF. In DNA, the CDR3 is TGTGCCAGCACCCTTCGGGGGGCAGTATCTGGAAACACCATACATTTT.